A single sample gave rise to the 25 T cell receptor beta chains below, sequenced in a study of T cells in Graves' hyperthyroidism and ophthalmopathy. Amplified TCR beta CDR3 regions came from RNA transcripts. The TCR CDR3 was amplified in a first-round RT-PCR using the HTBI primer set. TCRdb re-called the multiplex PCR reads through MiXCR, storing one row per CDR3 protein. Of approximately 430,000 distinct CDR3 sequences listed, around 14% are singletons. The source material was blood. The receptors shown here come from a woman aged 18 to 35 with Graves' hyperthyroidism.

This clonotype has just a few counts. This sequence may be a read error, since a much larger clone differs from it by one base. V usage is TRBV7-9 and J usage is TRBJ2-4; D may be TRBD1 (7 bases). The V end was cut by 6 bases, the J end by 13 bases, with 19 bases between. This CDR3 has 13 amino acids. Germline V CDR1 and CDR2: SEHNR, FQNEAQ (reference sequence). The CDR3 loop is CASSGAGGNEQYF. DNA of the CDR3: TGTGCCAGCAGTGGGGCAGGGGGGAATGAGCAGTACTTC.

At least ten counts were recorded for this clonotype. The chain links TRBV12-3 or TRBV12-4 to TRBJ2-5; D remains unclear. The CDR3 consists of 14 residues. The V end lost 3 bases, the J end lost 1 base, and 9 bases lay between the germline ends. The CDR3 loop is CASSLSQLQETQYF. For the CDR3, the DNA is TGTGCCAGCAGTTTGAGTCAGCTCCAAGAGACCCAGTACTTC.

This clonotype has ten or more counts. This chain connects TRBV20-1 to TRBJ2-1; TRBD2 is a possible D gene (6 bases). This CDR3 is 15 amino acids long. Trimming took off 3 bases at V and 0 bases at J, with 12 bases between the two ends. Per the germline V gene, CDR1 is DFQATT and CDR2 is SNEGSKA (reference sequence). CDR3 in amino acids: CSASRGASSYNEQFF. The DNA of the CDR3 is TGCAGTGCTAGTCGCGGGGCGAGCTCCTACAATGAGCAGTTCTTC.

This clonotype was seen many times. The rearrangement uses TRBV10-2 and TRBJ1-1; 7 bases are a match to TRBD1. V was clipped by 0 bases and J by 6 bases; unmatched bases: 4. The germline gives CDR1 WSHSY, CDR2 SAAADI. CDR3 size: 14 residues. The CDR3 region is CASSESTGLAEAFF. The CDR3, as DNA: TGCGCCAGCAGTGAGTCGACAGGGCTTGCTGAAGCTTTCTTT.

The chain has TRBV7-2 and TRBJ2-5; 10 bases are a match to TRBD2. Germline CDR1 and CDR2: SGHTA and FQGNSA. The CDR3 loop spans 14 amino acids. Trimming at V came to 5 bases and at J to 3 bases, leaving 3 bases not matched to a gene. CDR3 in amino acids: CASSRTSGEETQYF. DNA for the CDR3: TGTGCCAGCAGCCGGACTAGCGGAGAAGAGACCCAGTACTTC.

This clonotype was counted many times. V gene TRBV12-5 combines with J gene TRBJ1-2; D not resolved. Germline values: CDR1 LGHNT, CDR2 FRNRAP. This CDR3 spans 14 amino acids. V dropped 1 base and J dropped 0 bases, with 6 bases sitting between them. CDR3 in amino acids: CASGLGIANYGYTF. For the CDR3, the DNA is TGTGCTAGTGGTTTGGGGATAGCTAACTATGGCTACACCTTC.

The CDR3 sequence is CASSVGDYSGNTIYF. The CDR3 DNA follows: TGTGCCAGCAGCGTAGGTGACTACTCTGGAAACACCATATATTTT. J is TRBJ1-3 and V is TRBV9, with D unresolved. The CDR3 consists of 15 residues. Trimming removed 0 bases from V and 0 bases from J, with 7 bases in between. In germline, CDR1 is SGDLS, CDR2 YYNGEE.

This clonotype was counted a few times. This sequence joins TRBV7-8 and TRBJ1-3; TRBD1 is a possible D gene (5 bases). Germline V gene lookup returns CDR1 SGHVS and CDR2 FQNEAQ. Trimming took off 6 bases at V and 0 bases at J, with 12 bases between the two ends. This CDR3 region has 15 residues. The CDR3 region is CASRPGLYSGNTIYF. CDR3 in DNA: TGTGCCAGCAGGCCGGGACTGTACTCTGGAAACACCATATATTTT.

This clonotype was seen many times. The chain couples TRBV3-1 to TRBJ1-6; maybe TRBD1 (6 bases). CDR1 and CDR2 (germline): LGHDT, YNNKEL (reference sequence). Trimming took off 4 bases at V and 9 bases at J, with 16 bases between the two ends. The CDR3 extends over 15 amino acids. CDR3 DNA: TGTGCCAGCAGCCTGGCGCGGGGGGCTGGTTCACCCCTCCACTTT. It encodes CASSLARGAGSPLHF.

As regards this clonotype: Sequence at one end of the junction differs from germline and may be a read error. The chain couples TRBV4-1 to TRBJ1-2; D is perhaps TRBD1 (6 bases). This CDR3 has 16 amino acids. Germline CDR1 is MGHRA and CDR2 is YSYEKL. The CDR3 protein is CASSQAIIRDTYGHTF. CDR3 coding DNA: TGCGCCAGCAGCCAAGCTATAATCCGGGACACGTATGGCCACACCTTC.

This clonotype turned up a few times. One end of the junction varies from germline; a read error may be responsible. The V gene is TRBV7-9, the J gene TRBJ2-2; TRBD2 aligns across 9 bases. Germline V CDR1 and CDR2: SEHNR, FQNEAQ (reference sequence). CDR3 size: 16 residues. The CDR3 bases are TGTGCCAGCGGCTTTCCGGGACTAGCTTCTGGCGGGGAGCTGTTTTTT. It translates to CASGFPGLASGGELFF.

On this clonotype itself: A single base separates this from a much larger clone, so it may be a read error. The CDR3 region is CASTRRGRGYEQYF. CDR3 bases: TGTGCCAGCACCCGTAGAGGCAGGGGCTACGAGCAGTACTTC. The rearrangement uses TRBV7-8 and TRBJ2-7; a possible D gene is TRBD1 (6 bases). Trimming pared 7 bases from V and 3 bases from J, leaving 16 bases between. From germline, CDR1 is SGHVS and CDR2 FQNEAQ. CDR3 length equals 14 residues.

This clonotype showed up many times. The rearrangement links TRBV20-1 to TRBJ2-1, with TRBD2 matching over 13 bases. CDR3 length equals 14 residues. Unmatched junction bases numbered 2, after V lost 5 bases and J lost 4 bases. Germline lookup yields CDR1 DFQATT and CDR2 SNEGSKA (reference sequence). CDR3 loop: CSARTSGGYNEQFF. The CDR3 DNA is TGCAGTGCTCGGACTAGCGGGGGATACAATGAGCAGTTCTTC.

The genes are TRBV27 and TRBJ1-2, with D possibly TRBD1 on 5 matching bases. Deletions cut 3 bases from V and 6 bases from J, with 17 bases between. The CDR3 runs to 15 residues. CDR1 and CDR2 from the germline V gene are MNHEY and SMNVEV (reference sequence). The CDR3 DNA reads as TGTGCCAGCAGTTTTCGGGGGACCGGGCCCCATGGCTACACCTTC. As protein: CASSFRGTGPHGYTF.

This chain links TRBV6-5 with TRBJ1-3; 9 positions match TRBD1. Germline values: CDR1 MNHEY, CDR2 SVGAGI. With V trimmed by 0 bases and J by 8 bases, 5 bases remained unmatched. This CDR3 is built from 15 residues. The CDR3 region has the DNA TGTGCCAGCAGTTACTCACAGGGGGCGCCGGACACCATATATTTT. This encodes CASSYSQGAPDTIYF.

This clonotype was observed many times. The rearrangement links TRBV6-1 to TRBJ2-3, with TRBD2 matching over 10 bases. The CDR3 runs 17 residues. CDR1 is MNHNS, CDR2 SASEGT, per germline. Losses at the gene ends were 0 bases for V and 5 bases for J; bases not matched to a gene: 8. The CDR3 sequence: CASSEAPAGGKRDTQYF. The CDR3 DNA sequence: TGTGCCAGCAGTGAAGCCCCAGCGGGAGGGAAGAGAGATACGCAGTATTTT.

V is TRBV11-2 and J is TRBJ2-7, with a weak D call TRBD1 (6 bases). Germline V gene lookup returns CDR1 SGHAT and CDR2 FQNNGV. V dropped 4 bases and J dropped 4 bases, with 14 bases sitting between them. CDR3 length equals 14 residues. The CDR3 loop is CASSSTQGPYEQYF. CDR3 coding DNA: TGTGCCAGCAGCTCAACACAGGGACCGTACGAGCAGTACTTC.

The chain uses TRBV3-1 and TRBJ1-2, with a tentative D call TRBD1 (6 bases). Germline V lookup: CDR1 LGHDT, CDR2 YNNKEL (reference sequence). Between the trimmed V and J ends, which lost 5 bases and 4 bases, there was a span of 29 bases. The CDR3 is 19 amino acids. CDR3 sequence (DNA): TGTGCCAGCAGCGACGATAGGGGGGGAGGGGACCTCGCTATCTATGGCTACACCTTC. Residues: CASSDDRGGGDLAIYGYTF.

This clonotype was picked up many times. The V call is TRBV3-1, the J call TRBJ1-6, with TRBD1 matching over 7 bases. The germline V gene encodes CDR1 LGHDT and CDR2 YNNKEL (reference sequence). The CDR3 is made up of 17 amino acids. Trimming cost V 3 bases and J 0 bases; bases outside gene matches: 5. The CDR3 DNA reads TGTGCCAGCAGCCACTCGACAGGGAGCTCCTATAATTCACCCCTCCACTTT. Its protein is CASSHSTGSSYNSPLHF.

This clonotype was observed at least ten times. The chain is built from TRBV20-1 and TRBJ2-1; D is possibly TRBD1 or TRBD2 (5 bases each). There are 15 residues in the CDR3. Trimming removed 3 bases at V and 0 bases at J, with 12 bases between. Germline V lookup: CDR1 DFQATT, CDR2 SNEGSKA (reference sequence). CDR3 sequence: CSARGDHNSYNEQFF. In DNA form, the CDR3 reads TGCAGTGCTAGGGGGGACCACAACTCCTACAATGAGCAGTTCTTC.

This clonotype appeared many times. The chain uses TRBV2 and TRBJ2-1; the match to TRBD2 covers 8 bases. With V trimmed by 7 bases and J by 9 bases, 14 bases remained unmatched. The CDR3 consists of 15 residues. From germline, CDR1 is SNHLY and CDR2 FYNNEI. CDR3 nucleotide sequence: TGTGCCAGCACTGGAACCGGGACTAGTAAGGCTGAGCAGTTCTTC. This codes for CASTGTGTSKAEQFF.

This clonotype was observed many times. CDR3 nucleotides: TGTGCCAGCAGGGCCGCGGGTGCCCGGGAAGAGACCCAGTACTTC. Protein sequence: CASRAAGAREETQYF. The chain recombines TRBV2 with TRBJ2-5; D may be TRBD2 (5 bases). Trimming shortened V by 6 bases and J by 3 bases, and 17 bases separated the two germline ends. The germline V gene has CDR1 SNHLY and CDR2 FYNNEI. CDR3 length: 15 residues.

This clonotype was seen many times. This sequence joins TRBV30 and TRBJ2-7, with 8 bases that match TRBD2. This CDR3 is 16 amino acids long. J gave up 6 bases and V 2 bases, and 15 bases lay outside the gene matches. CDR1 and CDR2 (germline): GTSNPN, SVGIG (reference sequence). The CDR3 region is CAWSPDWAGGPVEQYF. In DNA, the CDR3 is TGTGCCTGGAGTCCCGACTGGGCGGGAGGCCCTGTCGAGCAGTACTTC.

This clonotype was seen at least ten times. J is TRBJ2-1 and V is TRBV11-2; D is perhaps TRBD2 (6 bases). Per the germline V gene, CDR1 is SGHAT and CDR2 is FQNNGV. There are 15 residues in the CDR3. The ends were cut back, 5 bases at V and 9 bases at J, with 20 bases in the middle. The CDR3 sequence: CASSVARGTHGEQFF. In DNA form, the CDR3 reads TGTGCCAGCAGCGTAGCTCGGGGGACCCACGGTGAGCAGTTCTTC.

In this sample, this clonotype turned up a few times. A much larger clone lies one base from this, so it may be a read error. The chain is built from TRBV18 and TRBJ2-7, with 7 bases identical to TRBD1. From germline, CDR1 is KGHSH and CDR2 LQKENI. Unmatched junction bases numbered 10, after V lost 5 bases and J lost 9 bases. The CDR3 sequence is 13 residues long. CDR3 region: CASSDLTGLGQYF. For the CDR3, the DNA is TGTGCCAGCTCAGACTTGACAGGGCTAGGGCAGTACTTC. The full variable domain, rest sourced from reference TRBV18 and TRBJ2-7, is NAGVMQNPRHLVRRRGQEARLRCSPMKGHSHVYWYRQLPEEGLKFMVYLQKENIIDESGMPKERFSAEFPKEGPSILRIQQVVRGDSAAYFCASSDLTGLGQYFGPGTRLTVT.